The entry below describes one TCR beta chain. It has no known antigen specificity. One base away there is no much larger clone; base qualities are not given. From a lookup of the germline V gene (reference sequence), CDR1 and CDR2 are PRHDT and FYEKMQ. Taken from cysteine to phenylalanine, the CDR3 has 15 residues. Only CDR3 DNA remains: 45 bases, in frame from the first base. Trimming takes 3 bases from V and 2 bases from J, and the germline ends sit 13 bases apart. The data were taken from a study of cytomegalovirus exposure and HLA in healthy donors (dated by TCRdb to about 2017). A note on the overall study: According to a later analysis, the roughly 130 validation repertoires were produced on the same platform as the 666 repertoires of the first cohort. The aim of the study was to test whether cataloging public T cell receptors could identify signatures of past pathogen exposure. A separate validation cohort of roughly 130 different subjects was used in addition to the approximately 700-subject first cohort. The study combined high-throughput TCR immunosequencing, statistical association of individual TCRs with disease status, and machine learning to predict cytomegalovirus infection status. Study-level results and caveats: According to the authors, the approach could potentially be generalized to other disease states and immunological phenotypes. Of the cluster scores, 85% to 95% were above 0 in a later analysis, which found that TCRs clustered in the first cohort also tended to co-occur in the approximately 130 validation repertoires. Across donors, most TCR sequences were observed very rarely, whereas some public TCRs were present in many individuals. A later analysis lacked HLA typing for the validation cohort, so it scored co-occurrence in that cohort across all 120 or so repertoires. In vitro tests confirmed that a few of the cytomegalovirus-associated TCR beta chains recognize cytomegalovirus antigens. The study gave a list of roughly 150 TCR beta chains associated with cytomegalovirus. The classifier was reported to diagnose cytomegalovirus status with high specificity and sensitivity in both the original cohort and the validation cohort.

Library construction relied on the immunoSEQ multiplex PCR assay. Turning to the authors' computational methods: A statistical classification framework was developed to diagnose cytomegalovirus status using the catalog of TCR beta chain sequences. As stored in TCRdb, this immuneACCESS dataset retains in-frame rearrangements with V and J assigned. A fraction of the clones does not appear; measured against another copy, unresolved V genes explain less than half of the discrepancy, and the remainder lacks a known reason. V and J calls and clone size are copied from that table; D and trimming were computed from the DNA. A total of 150,000 or so clones appear in this sample, just over 85% of them only once. The leading ten clones occupy 2% to 2.5% of the sample. Donors formed part of the validation cohort, which comprised over a hundred subjects and was distinct from the first cohort of some 700 subjects.

The sequencing input was PBMCs. The chain is assembled from TRBV13 and TRBJ1-1; TRBD1 might be the D gene, on 5 matching bases. This sequence originates from a human donor in good health. The sequenced DNA is TGTGCCAGCAGCTTTTTCCAGGACATAAACACTGAAGCTTTCTTT. Its translation is CASSFFQDINTEAFF. Where the CDR3 stops, the reference TRBV13 and TRBJ1-1 genes take over; the full variable domain is AAGVIQSPRHLIKEKRETATLKCYPIPRHDTVYWYQQGPGQDPQFLISFYEKMQSDKGSIPDRFSAQQFSDYHSELNMSSLELGDSALYFCASSFFQDINTEAFFGQGTRLTVV.